The rows below give T cell receptor beta chains drawn from one sample of a study of blood T cell repertoires in COVID-19. The method was immunoSEQ multiplex PCR; TCRdb's version includes in-frame clones alone and lacks a portion of them. The sample has some 130,000 clones; roughly three quarters are singletons. Sequencing was carried out using PBMCs or T cells enriched from blood (not recorded which). The receptors come from a woman between 50 and 59 years old who had recovered from COVID-19. Each CDR3 is given with its conserved first and last residue. Fields, in order: V gene, D gene, clone size, J gene, CDR3 protein, CDR3 DNA. The D gene is left open where the match is weak. Clone sizes are given selectively: once, few, many, or a class where the clone is expanded.

TRBV7-2,TRBD2,once,TRBJ2-3,CASSLSGGGGSTDTQYF,TGTGCCAGCAGCTTAAGTGGTGGGGGGGGTAGCACAGATACGCAGTATTTT
TRBV7-3,NA,NA,TRBJ2-1,CASSSVIAAGAEQFF,TGTGCCAGCAGCTCTGTAATTGCTGCGGGGGCTGAGCAGTTCTTC
TRBV6-5,NA,NA,TRBJ2-5,CATSEETQYF,TGTGCCACCTCTGAAGAGACCCAGTACTTC
TRBV28,TRBD2,NA,TRBJ2-7,CASSLGLVSYEQYF,TGTGCCAGCAGTTTGGGACTAGTAAGCTACGAGCAGTACTTC
TRBV4-1,NA,NA,TRBJ2-3,CASSQELTSAQYF,TGCGCCAGCAGCCAAGAATTGACTTCAGCGCAGTATTTT
TRBV7-9,NA,NA,TRBJ1-2,CASSPSEGYTF,TGTGCCAGCAGCCCCTCTGAGGGCTACACCTTC
TRBV5-1,TRBD2,NA,TRBJ2-3,CASSSRNSGGRADTQYF,TGCGCCAGCAGCTCCCGAAATAGCGGGGGAAGGGCAGATACGCAGTATTTT
TRBV19,NA,NA,TRBJ1-2,CASMTGAEGSRYGYTF,TGTGCCAGTATGACGGGAGCAGAGGGGAGTCGCTATGGCTACACCTTC
TRBV7-3,TRBD1,NA,TRBJ1-2,CASSLQGGVNYGYTF,TGTGCCAGCAGCCTTCAGGGGGGTGTTAACTATGGCTACACCTTC
TRBV20-1,TRBD2,NA,TRBJ2-7,CSASRPGTSYEQYF,TGCAGTGCTAGTAGGCCCGGGACTAGCTACGAGCAGTACTTC
TRBV28,NA,NA,TRBJ1-5,CASSLHPAGVNQPQHF,TGTGCCAGCAGTTTACACCCGGCCGGGGTGAATCAGCCCCAGCATTTT
TRBV6-5,NA,NA,TRBJ1-4,CASSSSHATNEKLFF,TGTGCCAGCAGTTCATCACACGCAACTAATGAAAAACTGTTTTTT
TRBV5-1,NA,NA,TRBJ1-5,CASSPAGTYYQPQHF,TGCGCCAGCAGCCCGGCCGGGACTTACTATCAGCCCCAGCATTTT
TRBV19,NA,NA,TRBJ1-2,CASSISTAYGYTF,TGTGCCAGTAGTATTTCGACAGCCTATGGCTACACCTTC
TRBV9,TRBD1,NA,TRBJ2-7,CASSVGGTGPYEQYF,TGTGCCAGCAGCGTAGGAGGGACAGGGCCCTACGAGCAGTACTTC
TRBV6-5,NA,NA,TRBJ2-2,CASGGTANTGELFF,TGTGCCAGCGGCGGGACAGCGAACACCGGGGAGCTGTTTTTT
TRBV5-1,NA,medium-sized,TRBJ1-3,CASSRGGVEGNTIYF,TGCGCCAGCAGCCGGGGGGGAGTTGAAGGAAACACCATATATTTT
TRBV9,TRBD2,NA,TRBJ2-4,CASSVDGGAIIQYF,TGTGCCAGCAGCGTAGACGGGGGGGCGATAATTCAGTACTTC
TRBV5-5,NA,NA,TRBJ1-6,CASSSRGDYNSPLHF,TGTGCCAGCAGCTCGCGCGGGGACTATAATTCACCCCTCCACTTT
TRBV3-1/TRBV3-2,TRBD2,NA,TRBJ2-3,CASSQVSGGEDTQYF,TGTGCCAGCAGCCAAGTTAGCGGGGGTGAGGATACGCAGTATTTT
TRBV7-9,NA,once,TRBJ1-3,CASSFTRSGNTIYF,TGTGCCAGCAGCTTTACCAGGTCTGGAAACACCATATATTTT
TRBV27,NA,NA,TRBJ2-7,CASGQYEQYF,TGTGCCAGCGGCCAATACGAGCAGTACTTC
TRBV7-3,TRBD2,NA,TRBJ2-1,CASSPSGGGYNEQFF,TGTGCCAGCAGCCCAAGCGGGGGGGGCTACAATGAGCAGTTCTTC
TRBV7-2,NA,NA,TRBJ1-5,CASSLDGRERASQPQHF,TGTGCCAGCAGCTTAGATGGGCGTGAGAGGGCGAGTCAGCCCCAGCATTTT